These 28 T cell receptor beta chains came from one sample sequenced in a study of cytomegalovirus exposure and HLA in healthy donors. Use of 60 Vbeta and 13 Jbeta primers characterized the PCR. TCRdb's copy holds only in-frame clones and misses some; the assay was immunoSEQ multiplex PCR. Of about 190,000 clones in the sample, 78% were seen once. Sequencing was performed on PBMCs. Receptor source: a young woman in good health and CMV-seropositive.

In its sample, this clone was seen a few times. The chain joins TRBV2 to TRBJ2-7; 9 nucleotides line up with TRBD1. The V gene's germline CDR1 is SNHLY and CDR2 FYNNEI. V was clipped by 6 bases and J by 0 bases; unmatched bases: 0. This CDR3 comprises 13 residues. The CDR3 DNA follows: TGTGCCAGCAGGGGACAGGGCTCCTACGAGCAGTACTTC. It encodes CASRGQGSYEQYF.

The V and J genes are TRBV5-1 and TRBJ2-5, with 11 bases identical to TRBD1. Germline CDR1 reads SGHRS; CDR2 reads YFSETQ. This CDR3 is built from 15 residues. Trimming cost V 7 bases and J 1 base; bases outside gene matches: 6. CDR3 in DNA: TGCGCCAGCGGACAGGGGGCCTCCCTCCAAGAGACCCAGTACTTC. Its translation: CASGQGASLQETQYF.

CDR3 nucleotide sequence: TGTGCCAGCAGCTTAGTCGGGTCGAACACCGGGGAGCTGTTTTTT. This codes for CASSLVGSNTGELFF. The chain joins TRBV7-6 to TRBJ2-2; D call uncertain. In germline, CDR1 is SGHVS, CDR2 FNYEAQ. V lost 1 base, J lost 0 bases, and 6 bases lay in between. CDR3 length: 15 residues.

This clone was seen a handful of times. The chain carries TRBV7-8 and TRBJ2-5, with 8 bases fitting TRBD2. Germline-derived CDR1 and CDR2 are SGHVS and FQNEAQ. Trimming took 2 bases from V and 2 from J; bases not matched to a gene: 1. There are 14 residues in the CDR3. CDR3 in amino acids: CASSLSGGQETQYF. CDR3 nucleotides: TGTGCCAGCAGCTTATCGGGGGGGCAAGAGACCCAGTACTTC.

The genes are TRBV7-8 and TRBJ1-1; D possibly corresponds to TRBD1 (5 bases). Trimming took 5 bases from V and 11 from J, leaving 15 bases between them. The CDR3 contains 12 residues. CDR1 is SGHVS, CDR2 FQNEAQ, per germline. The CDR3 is CASSGGGAGAFF. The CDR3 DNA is TGTGCCAGCAGCGGCGGCGGGGCCGGGGCTTTCTTT.

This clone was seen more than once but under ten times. CDR3 nucleotides: TGTGCCAGCAGACAGGTGAACACTGAAGCTTTCTTT. Its translation is CASRQVNTEAFF. V is TRBV25-1 and J is TRBJ1-1; a possible D gene is TRBD1 (5 bases). The CDR3 totals 12 residues. Germline assignment: CDR1 MGHDK and CDR2 SYGVNS. V was clipped by 6 bases and J by 0 bases, with 5 bases between them.

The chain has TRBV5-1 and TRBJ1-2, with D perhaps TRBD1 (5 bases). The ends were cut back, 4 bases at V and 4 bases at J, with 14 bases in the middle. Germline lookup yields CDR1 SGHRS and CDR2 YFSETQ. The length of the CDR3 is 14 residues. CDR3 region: CASSEQAVSYGYTF. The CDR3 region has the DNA TGCGCCAGCAGCGAACAGGCCGTCTCCTATGGCTACACCTTC.

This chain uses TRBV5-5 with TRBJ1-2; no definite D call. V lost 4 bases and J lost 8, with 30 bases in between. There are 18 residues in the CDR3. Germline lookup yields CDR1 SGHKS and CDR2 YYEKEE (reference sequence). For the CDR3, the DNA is TGTGCCAGCAGCCCAATTTTGGGAGGGATAATGGTTTATGGGGGCTACACCTTC. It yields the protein CASSPILGGIMVYGGYTF.

The CDR3 region is CASSLMGARDNEQFF. The DNA for the CDR3 is TGTGCCAGCAGCTTAATGGGGGCGCGGGACAATGAGCAGTTCTTC. The chain joins TRBV7-6 to TRBJ2-1; TRBD1 might be the D (6 bases). Germline lookup yields CDR1 SGHVS and CDR2 FNYEAQ. CDR3 size: 15 residues. With 2 bases removed from V and 5 bases from J, the gap between germline ends came to 13 bases.

DNA for the CDR3: TGTGCCAGCAGTTTTGGACTAGCACCGAGCACAGATACGCAGTATTTT. Its translation: CASSFGLAPSTDTQYF. This chain links TRBV5-6 with TRBJ2-3; 8 bases align to TRBD2. The length of the CDR3 is 16 residues. Germline lookup yields CDR1 SGHDT and CDR2 YYEEEE. V was clipped by 5 bases and J by 0 bases; unmatched bases: 8.

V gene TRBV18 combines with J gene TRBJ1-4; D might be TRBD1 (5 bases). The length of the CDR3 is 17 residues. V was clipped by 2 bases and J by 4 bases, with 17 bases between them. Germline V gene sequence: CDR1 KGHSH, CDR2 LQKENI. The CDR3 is CASSPRGLTEDNEKLFF. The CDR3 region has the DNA TGTGCCAGCTCACCAAGGGGACTGACAGAAGATAATGAAAAACTGTTTTTT.

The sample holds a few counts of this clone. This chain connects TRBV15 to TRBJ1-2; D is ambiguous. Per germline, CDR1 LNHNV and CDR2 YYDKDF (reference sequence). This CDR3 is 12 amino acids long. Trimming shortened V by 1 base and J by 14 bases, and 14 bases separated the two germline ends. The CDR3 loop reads CATSRGRIGGTF. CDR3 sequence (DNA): TGTGCCACCAGCAGAGGACGGATCGGAGGGACCTTC.

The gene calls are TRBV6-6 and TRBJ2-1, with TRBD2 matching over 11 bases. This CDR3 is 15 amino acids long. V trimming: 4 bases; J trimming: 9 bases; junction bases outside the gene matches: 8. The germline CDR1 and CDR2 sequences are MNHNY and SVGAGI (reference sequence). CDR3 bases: TGTGCCAGCAGTTTAGCGGGAGGGCCCTCGGGTGAGCAGTTCTTC. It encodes CASSLAGGPSGEQFF.

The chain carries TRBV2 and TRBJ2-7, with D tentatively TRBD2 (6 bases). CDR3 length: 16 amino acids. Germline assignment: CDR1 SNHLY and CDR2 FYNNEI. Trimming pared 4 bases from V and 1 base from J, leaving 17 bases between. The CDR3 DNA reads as TGTGCCAGCAGTGGTCTAGCGAGCTCCCCTTCCTACGAGCAGTACTTC. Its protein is CASSGLASSPSYEQYF.

In nucleotides, the CDR3 is TGTGCCAGCTCACCAACGCCTCCACAGGGGGCGATGGGCTACACCTTC. The encoded protein is CASSPTPPQGAMGYTF. The chain uses TRBV18 and TRBJ1-2; 9 bases are a match to TRBD1. This CDR3 spans 16 amino acids. Trimming at V came to 2 bases and at J to 8 bases, leaving 12 bases not matched to a gene. CDR1 is KGHSH and CDR2 is LQKENI in the germline V gene.

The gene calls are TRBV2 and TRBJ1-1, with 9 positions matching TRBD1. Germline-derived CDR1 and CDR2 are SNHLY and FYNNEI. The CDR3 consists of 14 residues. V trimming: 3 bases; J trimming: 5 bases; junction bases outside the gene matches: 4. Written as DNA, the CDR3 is TGTGCCAGCAGTGACCGACAGGGGGGGACTGAAGCTTTCTTT. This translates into CASSDRQGGTEAFF. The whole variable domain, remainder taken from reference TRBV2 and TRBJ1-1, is EPEVTQTPSHQVTQMGQEVILRCVPISNHLYFYWYRQILGQKVEFLVSFYNNEISEKSEIFDDQFSVERPDGSNFTLKIRSTKLEDSAMYFCASSDRQGGTEAFFGQGTRLTVV.

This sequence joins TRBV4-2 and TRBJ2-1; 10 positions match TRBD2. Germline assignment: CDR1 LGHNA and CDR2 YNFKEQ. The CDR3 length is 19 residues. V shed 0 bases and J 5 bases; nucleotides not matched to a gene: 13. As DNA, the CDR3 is TGTGCCAGCAGCCAAGAGCCTAGCGGGAGCAAGTACGGGAACAATGAGCAGTTCTTC. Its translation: CASSQEPSGSKYGNNEQFF.

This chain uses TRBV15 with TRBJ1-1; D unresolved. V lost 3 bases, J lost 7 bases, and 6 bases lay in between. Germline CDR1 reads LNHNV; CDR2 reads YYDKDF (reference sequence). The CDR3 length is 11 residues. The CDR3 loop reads CATSRGLEAFF. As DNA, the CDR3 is TGTGCCACCAGCAGGGGCCTTGAAGCTTTCTTT.

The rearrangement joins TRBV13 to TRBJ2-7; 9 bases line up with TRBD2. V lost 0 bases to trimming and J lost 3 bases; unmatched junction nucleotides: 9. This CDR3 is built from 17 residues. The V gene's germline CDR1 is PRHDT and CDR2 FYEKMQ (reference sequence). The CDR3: CASSLGVGGREDYEQYF. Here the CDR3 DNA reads TGTGCCAGCAGCTTAGGGGTGGGCGGGAGGGAAGACTACGAGCAGTACTTC.

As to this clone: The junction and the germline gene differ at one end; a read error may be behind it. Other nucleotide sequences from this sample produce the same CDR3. This CDR3 reads CASTGGGTGELFF. The CDR3 nucleotides read TGTGCCAGCACGGGGGGAGGTACCGGGGAGCTGTTTTTC. The rearrangement uses TRBV6-1 and TRBJ2-2; the match to TRBD2 covers 7 bases. Germline values: CDR1 MNHNS, CDR2 SASEGT. This CDR3 spans 13 amino acids.

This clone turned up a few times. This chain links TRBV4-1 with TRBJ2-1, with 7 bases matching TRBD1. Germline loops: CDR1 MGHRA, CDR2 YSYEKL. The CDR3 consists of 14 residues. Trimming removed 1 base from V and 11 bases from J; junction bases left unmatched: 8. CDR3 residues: CASSQVALGGQQFF. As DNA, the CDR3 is TGCGCCAGCAGCCAAGTAGCCCTAGGGGGCCAGCAGTTCTTC.

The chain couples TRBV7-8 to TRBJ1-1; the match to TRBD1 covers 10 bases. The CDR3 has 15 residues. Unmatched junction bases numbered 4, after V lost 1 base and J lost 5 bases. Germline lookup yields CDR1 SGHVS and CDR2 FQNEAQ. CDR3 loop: CASSLGGQGRTEAFF. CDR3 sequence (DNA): TGTGCCAGCAGCTTAGGGGGACAGGGGAGGACTGAAGCTTTCTTT.

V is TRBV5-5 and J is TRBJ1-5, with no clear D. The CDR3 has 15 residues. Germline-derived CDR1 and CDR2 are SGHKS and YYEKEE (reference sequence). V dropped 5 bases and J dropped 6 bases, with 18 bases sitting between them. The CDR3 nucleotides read TGTGCCAGCAGGTCTGAAGGAGGGCCTAGTCAGCCCCAGCATTTT. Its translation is CASRSEGGPSQPQHF.

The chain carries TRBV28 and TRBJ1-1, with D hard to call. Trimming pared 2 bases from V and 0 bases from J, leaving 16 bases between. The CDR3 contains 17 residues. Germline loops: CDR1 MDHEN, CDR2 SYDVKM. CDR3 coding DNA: TGTGCCAGCAGTTTAGTTACGGCGGCGTCAATGAACACTGAAGCTTTCTTT. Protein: CASSLVTAASMNTEAFF.

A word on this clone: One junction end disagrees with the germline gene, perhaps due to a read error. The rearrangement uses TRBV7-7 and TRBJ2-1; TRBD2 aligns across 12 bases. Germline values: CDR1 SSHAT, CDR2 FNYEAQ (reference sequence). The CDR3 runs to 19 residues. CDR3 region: CASSPRPGLAGGPGNEQFF. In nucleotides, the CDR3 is TGTGCTAGCAGCCCCCGCCCGGGGCTAGCGGGAGGGCCGGGCAATGAGCAGTTCTTC. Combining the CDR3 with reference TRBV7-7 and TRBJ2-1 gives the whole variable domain GAGVSQSPRYKVTKRGQDVTLRCDPISSHATLYWYQQALGQGPEFLTYFNYEAQPDKSGLPSDRFSAERPEGSISTLTIQRTEQRDSAMYRCASSPRPGLAGGPGNEQFFGPGTRLTVL.

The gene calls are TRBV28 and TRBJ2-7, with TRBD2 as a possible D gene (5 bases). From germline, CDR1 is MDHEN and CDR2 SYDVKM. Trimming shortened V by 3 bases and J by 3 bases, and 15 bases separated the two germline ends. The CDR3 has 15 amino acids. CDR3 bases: TGTGCCAGCAGTTTGCCTCGGGGAGCCCACTACGAGCAGTACTTC. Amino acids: CASSLPRGAHYEQYF.

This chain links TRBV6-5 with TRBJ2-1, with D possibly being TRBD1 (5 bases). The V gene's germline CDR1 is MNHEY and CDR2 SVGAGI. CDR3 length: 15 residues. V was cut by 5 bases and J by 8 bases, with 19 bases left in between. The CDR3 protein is CASSAGHSGFYEQFF. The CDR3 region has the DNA TGTGCCAGCAGTGCAGGACATTCGGGCTTCTATGAGCAGTTCTTC.

The CDR3 reads CAISESGVAGASNTGELFF. CDR3 in DNA: TGTGCCATCAGTGAGTCAGGGGTAGCGGGGGCCTCGAACACCGGGGAGCTGTTTTTT. This chain links TRBV10-3 with TRBJ2-2, with TRBD2 matching 9 bases. Germline V gives CDR1 ENHRY, CDR2 SYGVKD. The ends lost 0 bases at V and 0 bases at J; junction bases unmatched: 8. The CDR3 is made up of 19 amino acids.